This T cell receptor beta chain was recovered during a study of blood T cell repertoires in COVID-19. The CDR3 runs 15 residues. Germline V gene data show CDR1 as SSHAT and CDR2 as FNYEAQ (reference sequence). The data were produced by immunoSEQ multiplex PCR, yet TCRdb's version contains in-frame clones alone and is incomplete. The sample consists of tens of thousands of clones, 80% to 90% of them appearing once. Turning to this clone: Mismatch with germline at one junction end may stem from a read error.

The sequence was obtained from a man aged 80 or over with active or convalescent COVID-19. The chain joins TRBV7-7 to TRBJ2-5; maybe TRBD2 (6 bases). The specimen sequenced was peripheral blood. CDR3: CASSRSGGNQETQYF. For the CDR3, the DNA is TGTGCTAGCAGCCGGAGCGGAGGGAACCAAGAGACCCAGTACTTC.